Below are 18 T cell receptor beta chains sequenced from a single sample in a study of control samples from healthy donors and cancer patients. Data came from immunoSEQ multiplex PCR; TCRdb stores just in-frame clones and leaves some out. This sample has roughly 120,000 clones; around 88% occur once, and the top ten carry 3.4%. Sequenced sample: blood. These receptors were obtained from a man in his forties or fifties in good health.

The J gene is TRBJ1-4, the V gene TRBV10-1; D remains ambiguous. Germline lookup yields CDR1 WNHNN and CDR2 SYGVQD (reference sequence). CDR3 length equals 13 residues. V lost 4 bases to trimming and J lost 3 bases, with 6 bases between them. This CDR3 reads CASSARANEKLFF. Written as DNA, the CDR3 is TGCGCCAGCAGTGCACGGGCTAATGAAAAACTGTTTTTT.

The chain combines TRBV19 with TRBJ1-1; no reliable D call. Germline values: CDR1 LNHDA, CDR2 SQIVND (reference sequence). Trimming shortened V by 3 bases and J by 0 bases, and 8 bases separated the two germline ends. The CDR3 consists of 14 residues. The CDR3 coding sequence is TGTGCCAGTAGTATTATACGGTTGAACACTGAAGCTTTCTTT. It codes for CASSIIRLNTEAFF.

The J gene is TRBJ1-6, the V gene TRBV3-1 (or the pseudogene TRBV3-2), with a weak D call TRBD1 (6 bases). Between the trimmed V and J ends, which lost 0 bases and 4 bases, there was a span of 16 bases. The CDR3 is 18 residues long. Looked up from germline, CDR1 is LGHDT and CDR2 is YNNKEL (reference sequence). Here the CDR3 reads CASSQEGAPGHYNSPLHF. In DNA, the CDR3 is TGTGCCAGCAGCCAAGAAGGTGCCCCGGGACATTATAATTCACCCCTCCACTTT.

The V call is TRBV6-2 or TRBV6-3, the J call TRBJ2-3, with D possibly called TRBD1 or TRBD2 (5 bases each). There are 12 residues in the CDR3. Per germline, CDR1 MNHEY and CDR2 SVGEGT. The germline V and J ends were trimmed by 2 bases and 8 bases, with 8 bases remaining between them. The CDR3 protein is CASSYRGGTQYF. The CDR3 DNA reads as TGTGCCAGCAGTTACCGTGGGGGTACGCAGTATTTT.

This clone was seen a handful of times. The chain recombines TRBV5-1 with TRBJ1-1; maybe TRBD1 (6 bases). From germline, CDR1 is SGHRS and CDR2 YFSETQ. The V and J ends lost 7 bases and 5 bases respectively, with 15 bases between them. The CDR3 has 13 residues. CDR3 residues: CASRPGGPTEAFF. In nucleotides, the CDR3 is TGCGCCAGCCGGCCGGGGGGGCCTACTGAAGCTTTCTTT.

This chain joins TRBV27 and TRBJ1-1; 7 bases agree with TRBD1. This CDR3 comprises 17 residues. J lost 0 bases, V lost 6 bases, and 13 bases had no gene match. Germline CDR1 is MNHEY and CDR2 is SMNVEV (reference sequence). CDR3 nucleotide sequence: TGTGCCAGCAGCACCTCCGGGACAGTTTATATGAACACTGAAGCTTTCTTT. This encodes CASSTSGTVYMNTEAFF.

This rearrangement joins TRBV6-4 to TRBJ2-3; 12 nucleotides align to TRBD2. V lost 10 bases, J lost 5 bases, and 16 bases stayed unmatched. The CDR3 consists of 17 residues. Germline V gene lookup returns CDR1 MRHNA and CDR2 SNTAGT. The CDR3 here is CATSETSGGFGGDTQYF. CDR3 sequence (DNA): TGTGCCACCTCGGAAACTAGCGGGGGGTTTGGTGGAGATACGCAGTATTTT.

This chain links TRBV5-1 with TRBJ1-3, with TRBD1 identical over 10 bases. The trim removed 2 bases at V and 4 bases at J, leaving 3 bases unmatched. In germline, CDR1 is SGHRS, CDR2 YFSETQ. The CDR3 loop spans 15 amino acids. CDR3 in amino acids: CASSFGTGEGNTIYF. The DNA for the CDR3 is TGCGCCAGCAGCTTCGGGACAGGGGAAGGAAACACCATATATTTT. Full variable domain (outside the CDR3, taken from reference TRBV5-1 and TRBJ1-3): KAGVTQTPRYLIKTRGQQVTLSCSPISGHRSVSWYQQTPGQGLQFLFEYFSETQRNKGNFPGRFSGRQFSNSRSEMNVSTLELGDSALYLCASSFGTGEGNTIYFGEGSWLTVV.

This clone was found a few times. The rearrangement joins TRBV28 to TRBJ1-1, with D uncertain. The V end lost 3 bases, the J end lost 5 bases, and 7 bases lay between the germline ends. Looked up from germline, CDR1 is MDHEN and CDR2 is SYDVKM. CDR3 length: 12 amino acids. In nucleotides, the CDR3 is TGTGCCAGCAGTTTTCGTAGAACTGAAGCTTTCTTT. It is translated as CASSFRRTEAFF.

This clone occurred a few times. The J gene is TRBJ2-2, the V gene TRBV9; 10 bases map to TRBD2. The CDR3 sequence is 15 residues long. With V trimmed by 3 bases and J by 2 bases, 1 base remained unmatched. Germline CDR1 SGDLS, CDR2 YYNGEE. For the CDR3, the DNA is TGTGCCAGCAGCGGGACTAGCGGAAACACCGGGGAGCTGTTTTTT. Translated: CASSGTSGNTGELFF. The variable domain in full, completed from reference TRBV9 and TRBJ2-2, reads DSGVTQTPKHLITATGQRVTLRCSPRSGDLSVYWYQQSLDQGLQFLIQYYNGEERAKGNILERFSAQQFPDLHSELNLSSLELGDSALYFCASSGTSGNTGELFFGEGSRLTVL.

The gene calls are TRBV5-4 and TRBJ2-3; 7 bases line up with TRBD1. Per germline, CDR1 SGHNT and CDR2 YYREEE (reference sequence). V shed 1 base, J shed 4 bases, and the junction held 3 bases outside the gene matches. This CDR3 is 14 amino acids long. The CDR3 DNA reads as TGTGCCAGCAGCTTGAGAGGGGGCGCAGATACGCAGTATTTT. Its protein product is CASSLRGGADTQYF.

The chain combines TRBV7-3 with TRBJ2-5, with 10 nucleotides matching TRBD2. The CDR3 is made up of 15 amino acids. Germline CDR1 is SGHTA and CDR2 is FQGTGA. V lost 5 bases, J lost 5 bases, and 8 bases stayed unmatched. The CDR3 protein is CASSPSGGAGETQYF. In DNA form, the CDR3 reads TGTGCCAGCAGCCCCAGCGGGGGGGCGGGCGAGACCCAGTACTTC. Full variable domain (outside the CDR3, taken from reference TRBV7-3 and TRBJ2-5): GAGVSQTPSNKVTEKGKYVELRCDPISGHTALYWYRQSLGQGPEFLIYFQGTGAADDSGLPNDRFFAVRPEGSVSTLKIQRTERGDSAVYLCASSPSGGAGETQYFGPGTRLLVL.

The chain has TRBV11-1 and TRBJ1-2; D is uncertain. V dropped 1 base and J dropped 5 bases, with 11 bases sitting between them. There are 14 residues in the CDR3. Germline lookup yields CDR1 SGHAT and CDR2 FQDESV (reference sequence). CDR3: CASSLDGSFYGYTF. The CDR3, as DNA: TGTGCCAGCAGCTTAGACGGATCATTTTATGGCTACACCTTC.

The CDR3 sequence: CASSQGTAPNTEAFF. DNA for the CDR3: TGTGCCAGCAGCCAAGGGACAGCCCCTAACACTGAAGCTTTCTTT. The chain combines TRBV3-1 (or the pseudogene TRBV3-2) with TRBJ1-1; weak D call: TRBD1 (6 bases). Germline-derived CDR1 and CDR2 are LGHDT and YNNKEL (reference sequence). The V end lost 1 base, the J end lost 2 bases, and 11 bases lay between the germline ends. This CDR3 region has 15 residues.

About this clone itself: This may be a read error: a much more frequent sequence differs by one nucleotide. This chain links TRBV19 with TRBJ1-3; no reliable D call. The CDR3 runs 13 residues. Per germline, CDR1 LNHDA and CDR2 SQIVND (reference sequence). V was trimmed by 8 bases and J by 2 bases, leaving 10 bases between them. The CDR3 here is CASSPGPGNTIYF. For the CDR3, the DNA is TGTGCCAGTTCCCCGGGCCCTGGAAACACCATATATTTT.

The chain couples TRBV4-2 to TRBJ2-5; D could derive from TRBD1 or TRBD2 (5 bases each). Trimming shortened V by 3 bases and J by 3 bases, and 17 bases separated the two germline ends. Germline CDR1 is LGHNA and CDR2 is YNFKEQ. The length of the CDR3 is 16 residues. The CDR3 here is CASSQDGTHGEETQYF. The CDR3, as DNA: TGTGCCAGCAGCCAGGACGGGACCCATGGGGAAGAGACCCAGTACTTC.

Details on this clone: This same CDR3 is encoded by further DNA sequences in the sample. The rearrangement links TRBV4-3 to TRBJ1-3; D gene ambiguous. The V and J ends lost 0 bases and 0 bases respectively, with 6 bases between them. CDR3 size: 15 residues. Germline V gives CDR1 LGHNA, CDR2 YSLEER. CDR3 amino acids: CASSQDKSSGNTIYF. CDR3 nucleotides: TGCGCCAGCAGCCAAGATAAGAGCTCTGGAAACACCATATATTTT.

The rearrangement uses TRBV6-6 and TRBJ1-2; D might be TRBD1 (6 bases). This CDR3 is built from 13 residues. The ends were cut back, 6 bases at V and 5 bases at J, with 13 bases in the middle. Per germline, CDR1 MNHNY and CDR2 SVGAGI (reference sequence). CDR3 residues: CASSQQGNYGYTF. CDR3 nucleotide sequence: TGTGCCAGCAGCCAACAGGGAAATTATGGCTACACCTTC.